The clone carrying this T cell receptor beta chain was seen a few times. The data are from a study of early T cells in non-severe SARS-CoV-2 infection. Study details: Bulk RNA from unsorted whole blood was sequenced; chains were unpaired.

CDR3 size: 19 residues. V was pared by 1 base and J by 6 bases, with 25 bases between. Germline V CDR1 and CDR2: SGHAT, FQNNGV. cDNA molecules, individually, were tagged with unique molecular identifiers. TCRdb redid the calling of the 5' RACE reads with MiXCR, one entry per CDR3 protein. The sample gives roughly 80,000 distinct CDR3 sequences, 11% of which show up once; approximately 12% is in the top ten. The material sequenced was whole blood, taken at baseline. This TCR derives from an adult who was a healthcare worker with PCR-confirmed SARS-CoV-2 infection or an uninfected control (not recorded which). This sequence joins TRBV11-2 and TRBJ2-1; maybe TRBD1 (6 bases). The CDR3 is CASSLGLYRELKFGNEQFF. CDR3 DNA sequence: TGTGCCAGCAGCTTAGGATTATACAGGGAGTTAAAGTTCGGCAATGAGCAGTTCTTC.